This TCR beta chain stems from a study of cytomegalovirus exposure and HLA in healthy donors. Study-wide results and limits: According to the study, 180 or so TCR beta chains were cytomegalovirus-associated. Subsequent analysis of the roughly 120 validation repertoires found a tendency for first-cohort TCR clusters to co-occur.

A single count supports this clone. The antigen remains unidentified. Measured with immunoSEQ multiplex PCR; TCRdb has only the in-frame clones, and not every one. This sample carries roughly 190,000 clones, about 89% of them seen once, and the ten largest clones take 7.2%. The receptor was isolated from a man between 25 and 39 years old in good health and CMV-seropositive. The material sequenced was PBMCs.

CDR3: CASSPGTTYNEQFF. Here the CDR3 DNA reads TGTGCCAGCTCACCTGGGACAACTTACAATGAGCAGTTCTTC. This rearrangement joins TRBV18 to TRBJ2-1; maybe TRBD1 (6 bases). Germline V gene lookup returns CDR1 KGHSH and CDR2 LQKENI. This CDR3 is built from 14 residues. V was clipped by 3 bases and J by 4 bases, with 10 bases between them.